This T cell receptor beta chain was captured in a study of blood T cell repertoires in COVID-19. V dropped 4 bases and J dropped 11 bases, with 9 bases sitting between them. Germline V gives CDR1 MDHEN, CDR2 SYDVKM. This CDR3 region has 11 residues. Per the authors' pipeline: Reference gene primer amplification yielded estimated nucleated cell counts. Clones were read by immunoSEQ multiplex PCR, and TCRdb kept only the in-frame ones, dropping some. The V and J calls and clone size come from that table; D and trimming were worked out from the DNA. The top ten hold approximately 5% of the sample, which has tens of thousands of clones, about nine tenths seen once.

The sample was peripheral blood. This sequence joins TRBV28 and TRBJ1-5, with TRBD1 as a possible D gene (5 bases). The sequence was obtained from a human donor in a cohort sampled during active COVID-19. The CDR3 DNA sequence: TGTGCCAGCAGTTCCACCAGGGCCCAGCATTTT. Amino acids: CASSSTRAQHF.